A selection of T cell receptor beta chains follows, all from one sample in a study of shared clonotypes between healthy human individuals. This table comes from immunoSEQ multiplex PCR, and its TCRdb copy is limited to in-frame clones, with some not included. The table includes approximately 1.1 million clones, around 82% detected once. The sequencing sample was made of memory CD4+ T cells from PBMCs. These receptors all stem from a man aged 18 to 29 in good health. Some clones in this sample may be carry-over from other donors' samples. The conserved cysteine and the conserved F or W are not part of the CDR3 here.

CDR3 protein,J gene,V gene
ASRGLGTQY,TRBJ2-5,TRBV14
ASSQTGKETQY,TRBJ2-5,TRBV18
ASSHDDSATNEKLF,TRBJ1-4,TRBV5-1
ASSRTSGSTVDTQY,TRBJ2-3,TRBV9
ASSFSGGEETQY,TRBJ2-5,TRBV11-3
ASKRMGRADTQY,TRBJ2-3,TRBV2
ASNTGVTQY,TRBJ2-3,TRBV28
ASSLGIFQNTEAF,TRBJ1-1,TRBV7-8
ASSTPIGVTEAF,TRBJ1-1,TRBV28
ASSTLAGQANTEAF,TRBJ1-1,TRBV28
ASVDGPYGYT,TRBJ1-2,TRBV28
ASSRNWGNTGELF,TRBJ2-2,TRBV28
AWSGADEAF,TRBJ1-1,TRBV30
ASSLSWGRRSTGELF,TRBJ2-2,TRBV11-1
ASRLTGNLQETQY,TRBJ2-5,TRBV11-2
ASSFNTDTQY,TRBJ2-3,TRBV18
ASSLAGALFGY,TRBJ2-3,TRBV28
ASSRKVTGDSPYEQY,TRBJ2-7,TRBV4-1
ASSFNRAVNYGYT,TRBJ1-2,TRBV5-4
ASSLVNSDLVEQF,TRBJ2-1,TRBV7-9
ASSSLLPGETQY,TRBJ2-5,TRBV28
ASSQDMLAPTQY,TRBJ2-3,TRBV4-3
ASSGPGVYGYT,TRBJ1-2,TRBV25-1
ASSPLGQSTDTQY,TRBJ2-3,TRBV18
ASSLREGLAAQYNEQF,TRBJ2-1,TRBV4-2
ASSPSGGGGRNTIY,TRBJ1-3,TRBV7-9
ASSPLAGGPPYEQY,TRBJ2-7,TRBV7-7
ASSLGSGRNNEQF,TRBJ2-1,TRBV5-6
ASSLSGSNQPQH,TRBJ1-5,TRBV5-6
ASSVGDFQPQH,TRBJ1-5,TRBV9
ASSHRQGEPYEQY,TRBJ2-7,TRBV23-1
ASSVCPGTGAEAF,TRBJ1-1,TRBV21-1
ASRLVLDSTAGYT,TRBJ1-2,TRBV2
ASSPGQINEKLF,TRBJ1-4,TRBV5-1
ASSPVRTGQETQY,TRBJ2-5,TRBV7-3
ASSLGAHGDTQY,TRBJ2-3,TRBV7-2
ATSRGPTDTQY,TRBJ2-3,TRBV10-3